These 9 T cell receptor beta chains share one sample of origin, sequenced in a study of shared clonotypes between healthy human individuals. The data were produced by immunoSEQ multiplex PCR, yet TCRdb's version contains in-frame clones alone and is incomplete. The sample shows about 1.5 million clones, 98% of them seen only once. The specimen was naive CD4+ T cells sorted from blood. Subset reported: CD45RA+ positively selected. The source of these receptors is a man aged 25-45 years in good health.

The V gene is TRBV27, the J gene TRBJ2-3; the match to TRBD1 covers 9 bases. The CDR3 runs to 14 residues. V gave up 6 bases and J gave up 6 bases; unmatched junction bases: 7. The germline V gene has CDR1 MNHEY and CDR2 SMNVEV (reference sequence). The CDR3 nucleotides read TGTGCCAGCAGCCCCGGACAGGGGATGGATACGCAGTATTTT. Translation: CASSPGQGMDTQYF.

The chain combines TRBV5-1 with TRBJ2-7; 9 nucleotides line up with TRBD1. The CDR3 sequence is 17 residues long. Germline lookup yields CDR1 SGHRS and CDR2 YFSETQ. Trimming cost V 4 bases and J 0 bases; bases outside gene matches: 11. CDR3 nucleotides: TGCGCCAGCAGCCCCGGTGACAGGGGGACAAGCTCCTACGAGCAGTACTTC. Its protein product is CASSPGDRGTSSYEQYF. Looking up the rest from reference TRBV5-1 and TRBJ2-7 gives the full variable domain: KAGVTQTPRYLIKTRGQQVTLSCSPISGHRSVSWYQQTPGQGLQFLFEYFSETQRNKGNFPGRFSGRQFSNSRSEMNVSTLELGDSALYLCASSPGDRGTSSYEQYFGPGTRLTVT.

The CDR3 protein is CASSPFKPNTGELFF. CDR3 DNA sequence: TGTGCCAGCAGCCCCTTTAAACCAAATACCGGGGAGCTGTTTTTT. J is TRBJ2-2 and V is TRBV6-5; D is unresolved. Germline loops: CDR1 MNHEY, CDR2 SVGAGI. Trimming took off 6 bases at V and 5 bases at J, with 16 bases between the two ends. CDR3 length: 15 amino acids.

Comment on this clone: Other DNA sequences within the sample encode an identical CDR3. The rearrangement uses TRBV15 and TRBJ2-7, with 11 bases matching TRBD2. Germline loops: CDR1 LNHNV, CDR2 YYDKDF (reference sequence). The CDR3 consists of 17 residues. With V trimmed by 3 bases and J by 1 base, 8 bases remained unmatched. Written as DNA, the CDR3 is TGTGCCACCAGCAGGGACTTAGGGACTAGCGGTTCCTACGAGCAGTACTTC. Amino acid sequence: CATSRDLGTSGSYEQYF.

This clone was counted a single time. At the DNA level, this CDR3 is encoded by other sequences in the same sample as well. This chain joins TRBV20-1 and TRBJ2-5; D not certain. Germline V CDR1 and CDR2: DFQATT, SNEGSKA (reference sequence). The CDR3 has 11 amino acids. Trimming took 1 base from V and 5 from J, leaving 5 bases between them. The CDR3 spells CSARVTETQYF. CDR3 DNA: TGCAGTGCTAGAGTAACGGAGACCCAGTACTTC.

The rearrangement uses TRBV7-2 and TRBJ1-3; a possible D gene is TRBD1 (5 bases). V was pared by 0 bases and J by 8 bases, with 11 bases between. Germline-derived CDR1 and CDR2 are SGHTA and FQGNSA. This CDR3 has 14 residues. The CDR3 region is CASSLAQDGDTIYF. The DNA of the CDR3 is TGTGCCAGCAGCTTAGCACAGGACGGGGACACCATATATTTT.

The chain uses TRBV19 and TRBJ2-3; 9 bases match TRBD2. The CDR3 spans 21 residues. Per germline, CDR1 LNHDA and CDR2 SQIVND (reference sequence). V shed 3 bases, J shed 4 bases, and the junction held 23 bases outside the gene matches. CDR3 loop: CASSIFRPPGLARRSADTQYF. CDR3 nucleotides: TGTGCCAGTAGTATCTTTCGTCCCCCGGGACTAGCCCGCCGATCGGCAGATACGCAGTATTTT.

The chain's CDR3 is CASSLRTSNEKLFF. CDR3 nucleotide sequence: TGTGCCAGCAGCCTTCGGACAAGTAATGAAAAACTGTTTTTT. V gene TRBV5-4 combines with J gene TRBJ1-4; D perhaps matches TRBD1 (5 bases). The V end was cut by 4 bases, the J end by 4 bases, with 11 bases between. The CDR3 runs 14 residues. CDR1 is SGHNT, CDR2 YYREEE, per germline (reference sequence).

The chain has TRBV19 and TRBJ1-5; the D is unclear. Per the germline V gene, CDR1 is LNHDA and CDR2 is SQIVND (reference sequence). The V end was cut by 3 bases, the J end by 6 bases, with 12 bases between. The CDR3 spans 14 residues. DNA for the CDR3: TGTGCCAGTAGTATGGATAGTTCTAGTCAGCCCCAGCATTTT. Amino acid sequence: CASSMDSSSQPQHF.